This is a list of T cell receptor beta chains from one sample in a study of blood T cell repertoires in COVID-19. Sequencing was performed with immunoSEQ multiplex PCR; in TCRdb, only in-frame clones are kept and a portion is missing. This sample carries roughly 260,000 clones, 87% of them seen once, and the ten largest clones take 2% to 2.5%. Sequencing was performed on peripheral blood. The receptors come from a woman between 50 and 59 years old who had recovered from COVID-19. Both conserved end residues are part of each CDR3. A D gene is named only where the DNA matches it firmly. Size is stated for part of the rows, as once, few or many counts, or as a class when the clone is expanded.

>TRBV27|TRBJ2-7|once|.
TGTGCCAGCAGTCTAGCCTACGAGCAGTACTTC
CASSLAYEQYF
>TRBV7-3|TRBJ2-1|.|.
TGTGCCAGCAGCCCCGTGGGGGGCAATGAGCAGTTCTTC
CASSPVGGNEQFF
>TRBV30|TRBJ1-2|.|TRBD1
TGTGCCTGGAGTAACCGGGAGTACACAGGGGTTATAGGCTACACCTTC
CAWSNREYTGVIGYTF
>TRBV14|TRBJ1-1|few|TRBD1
TGTGCCAGCAGCTGGAAACAGGGGCTCGAAGCTTTCTTT
CASSWKQGLEAFF
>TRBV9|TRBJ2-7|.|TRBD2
TGTGCCAGCAGCGTGCGGGAGTACTACGAGCAGTACTTC
CASSVREYYEQYF
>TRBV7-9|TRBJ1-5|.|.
TGTGCCAGCAGCTCCCTAGGGCCCCAGCATTTT
CASSSLGPQHF
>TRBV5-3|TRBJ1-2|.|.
TGTGCCAGAAGCTTGACAGGAACTAACTATGGCTACACCTTC
CARSLTGTNYGYTF
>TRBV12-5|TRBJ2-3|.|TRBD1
TGTGCTAGTGCCGGACAGGGGGTTGATACGCAGTATTTT
CASAGQGVDTQYF
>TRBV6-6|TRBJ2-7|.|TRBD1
TGTGCCAGCAGGCCTAGGGGACAGGGGGGATACGAGCAGTACTTC
CASRPRGQGGYEQYF
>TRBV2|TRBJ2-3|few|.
TGTGCCAGCAGTGGGAGGGGAACCGGGGCAGATACGCAGTATTTT
CASSGRGTGADTQYF
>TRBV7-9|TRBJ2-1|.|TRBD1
TGTGCCAGCAGCGCGACAGGGGCATCCTACAATGAGCAGTTCTTC
CASSATGASYNEQFF
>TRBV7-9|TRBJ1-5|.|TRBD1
TGTGCCAGCAGCTCCGACAGGGTCCCCAATCAGCCCCAGCATTTT
CASSSDRVPNQPQHF
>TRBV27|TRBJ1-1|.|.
TGTGCCAGCACCCCGTTTATAGAGCCGGGGAACACTGAAGCTTTCTTT
CASTPFIEPGNTEAFF
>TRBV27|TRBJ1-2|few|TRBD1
TGTGCCAGCAGTACAGGGGGCGCGGTCTATGGCTACACCTTC
CASSTGGAVYGYTF
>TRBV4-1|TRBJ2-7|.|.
TGCGCCAGCAGCCTACAGATGACCTACGAGCAGTACTTC
CASSLQMTYEQYF
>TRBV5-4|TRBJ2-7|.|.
TGTGCCAGCAGCATCGGGGGTCCTGCCTACGAGCAGTACTTC
CASSIGGPAYEQYF
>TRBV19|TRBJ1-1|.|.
TGTGCCAGTAGTATAGGGGCCGGGGAGCCTGAAGCTTTCTTT
CASSIGAGEPEAFF
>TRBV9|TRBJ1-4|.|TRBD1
TGTGCCAGCAGCGTAGGGACAGGGGGCGGCGAAAAACTGTTTTTT
CASSVGTGGGEKLFF
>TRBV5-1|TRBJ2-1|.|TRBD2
TGCGCCAGCAGCGGCGGATCTAGCGGGAGGGCCGGGTCCTACAATGAGCAGTTCTTC
CASSGGSSGRAGSYNEQFF
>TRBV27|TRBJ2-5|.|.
TGTGCCAGCAGTTCGGTCCTTCAGCGAGAGACCCAGTACTTC
CASSSVLQRETQYF
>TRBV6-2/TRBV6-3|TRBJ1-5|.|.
TGTGCCAGCAGTCCGACAGCCCGGGGCAATCAGCCCCAGCATTTT
CASSPTARGNQPQHF
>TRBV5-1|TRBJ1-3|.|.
TGCGCCAGCAGCTTGGATGGCAGGGCTTCTGGAAACACCATATATTTT
CASSLDGRASGNTIYF
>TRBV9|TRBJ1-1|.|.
TGTGCCAGCAGCGCACAGGGAGGGGGGGCTTTCTTT
CASSAQGGGAFF
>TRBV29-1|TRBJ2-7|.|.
TGCAGCATTAACGCGGGCTCCTACGAGCAGTACTTC
CSINAGSYEQYF
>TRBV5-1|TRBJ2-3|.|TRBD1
TGCGCCAGCAGCTTCACAGGGGGAGGAGGCACAGATACGCAGTATTTT
CASSFTGGGGTDTQYF
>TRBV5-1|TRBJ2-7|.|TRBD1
TGCGCCAGCAGCCGGGTGGGGCAGGGGGCCACCTACGAGCAGTACTTC
CASSRVGQGATYEQYF
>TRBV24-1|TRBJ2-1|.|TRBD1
TGTGCCACCAGTACGTCCGGGACAGGGGTATACAATGAGCAGTTCTTC
CATSTSGTGVYNEQFF
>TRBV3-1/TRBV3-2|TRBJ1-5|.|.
TGTGCCAGCAGCCATGGGCTTGGTCAGCCCCAGCATTTT
CASSHGLGQPQHF
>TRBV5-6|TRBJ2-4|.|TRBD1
TGTGCCAGCAGCTTGACCGGGACAGGGAAAAACATTCAGTACTTC
CASSLTGTGKNIQYF
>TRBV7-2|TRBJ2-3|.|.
TGTGCCAGCAGCTTAATCTCGTGGACTAAATATTTT
CASSLISWTKYF
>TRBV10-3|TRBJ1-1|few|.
TGTGCCATCAGTGACCCACAGGCGGAGAACACTGAAGCTTTCTTT
CAISDPQAENTEAFF
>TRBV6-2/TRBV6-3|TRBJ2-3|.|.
TGTGCCAGCCGCCTAGCGATCACAGATACGCAGTATTTT
CASRLAITDTQYF
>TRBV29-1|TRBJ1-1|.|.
TGCAGCGTTGAGGGCAGCTTCGAAGCTTTCTTT
CSVEGSFEAFF
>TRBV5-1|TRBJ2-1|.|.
TGCGCCAGCAGGTTTGACTCGCGCCGCGAGCAGTTCTTC
CASRFDSRREQFF
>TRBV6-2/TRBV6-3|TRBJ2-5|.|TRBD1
TGTGCCAGCAGTTACTTCCCCGGGACAGGGGTCCGCTGGGAGACCCAGTACTTC
CASSYFPGTGVRWETQYF
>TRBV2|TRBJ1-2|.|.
TGTGCCAGCAGTGAAGCGCTTGGGGGGGCTTCTGGCTACACCTTC
CASSEALGGASGYTF
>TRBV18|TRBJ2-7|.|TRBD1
TGTGCCAGCTCACCTATCGTGGGACAGGGGGACGAGCAGTACTTC
CASSPIVGQGDEQYF
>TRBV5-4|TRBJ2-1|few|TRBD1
TGTGCCAGCAGCGGCGGACAGGGGTACAATGAGCAGTTCTTC
CASSGGQGYNEQFF
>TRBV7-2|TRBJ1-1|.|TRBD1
TGTGCCAGCAGCTTAGGGAGACAGGGCCTCGGGACTGAAGCTTTCTTT
CASSLGRQGLGTEAFF
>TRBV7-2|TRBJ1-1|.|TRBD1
TGTGCCAGCAGCTTCGGGACAGGGGTCGCTGAAGCTTTCTTT
CASSFGTGVAEAFF
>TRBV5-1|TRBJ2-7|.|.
TGCGCCAGCAGTTTGTTCACAGCTGCTAACTCTGGGGAGCAGTACTTC
CASSLFTAANSGEQYF
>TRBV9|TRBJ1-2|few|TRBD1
TGTGCCAGCAGCGTAGGGGACAGGGTAAACTATGGCTACACCTTC
CASSVGDRVNYGYTF
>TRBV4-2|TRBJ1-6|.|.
TGTGCCAGCAGCCGAAGTACGGTAAACTCCTATAATTCACCCCTCCACTTT
CASSRSTVNSYNSPLHF
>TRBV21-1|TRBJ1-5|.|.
TGTGCCAGCAGCCCCAGGTCGAGGACAGGGGCTAGCAATCAGCCCCAGCATTTT
CASSPRSRTGASNQPQHF
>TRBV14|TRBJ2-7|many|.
TGTGCCAGCAGCCATCACACCTACGAGCAGTACTTC
CASSHHTYEQYF
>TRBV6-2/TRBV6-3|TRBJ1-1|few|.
TGTGCCAGCAGTTACCACCTGGACACTATGAACACTGAAGCTTTCTTT
CASSYHLDTMNTEAFF
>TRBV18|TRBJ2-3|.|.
TGTGCCAGCTCACCGGTCGGTACAGATACGCAGTATTTT
CASSPVGTDTQYF
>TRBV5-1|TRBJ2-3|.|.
TGCGCCAGCAGCTTGGCCAATACGCAGTATTTT
CASSLANTQYF
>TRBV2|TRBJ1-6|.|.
TGTGCCAGCAGTGAGGGCAGGGAATACTCACCCCTCCACTTT
CASSEGREYSPLHF
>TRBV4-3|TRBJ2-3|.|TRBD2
TGCGCCAGCAGCCAAGAACCACTAGCGGGGTCAGATACGCAGTATTTT
CASSQEPLAGSDTQYF
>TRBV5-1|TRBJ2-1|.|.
TGCGCCAGCAGCTGGGGGGGCGGTTACAATGAGCAGTTCTTC
CASSWGGGYNEQFF
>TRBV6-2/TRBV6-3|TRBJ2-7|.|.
TGTGCCAGCAGTTACCGAAGCGGCTCCCATGCTTGGGAGCAGTACTTC
CASSYRSGSHAWEQYF
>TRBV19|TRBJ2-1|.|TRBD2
TGTGCCAGTAGTATAGACCTGACTAGCGGTATTAATGAGCAGTTCTTC
CASSIDLTSGINEQFF
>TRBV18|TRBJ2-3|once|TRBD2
TGTGCCAGCTCACCACCGGGCGGACTAGCGGGGTTCACAGATACGCAGTATTTT
CASSPPGGLAGFTDTQYF
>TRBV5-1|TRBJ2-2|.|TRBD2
TGCGCCAGCAGCTACCTAGCGGGGAAGACCGGGGAGCTGTTTTTT
CASSYLAGKTGELFF